These 22 T cell receptor beta chains share one sample of origin, sequenced in a study of T cell clonotyping in hematopoietic cell transplantation. Sequencing used immunoSEQ multiplex PCR; TCRdb keeps in-frame clones, though not all of them. The table includes 15,000 or so clones, 71% detected once. Sequencing was performed on peripheral blood mononuclear cells. The receptors here all came from an older woman in good health. Some clones in this sample may be carry-over from other donors' samples.

The chain carries TRBV5-6 and TRBJ1-3; no clear D gene. CDR3 size: 13 residues. V was pared by 4 bases and J by 0 bases, with 5 bases between. CDR1 and CDR2 from the germline V gene are SGHDT and YYEEEE. CDR3 coding DNA: TGTGCCAGCAGCCCGATCTCTGGAAACACCATATATTTT. It is translated as CASSPISGNTIYF. Supplemented by reference TRBV5-6 and TRBJ1-3, the full variable domain reads DAGVTQSPTHLIKTRGQQVTLRCSPKSGHDTVSWYQQALGQGPQFIFQYYEEEERQRGNFPDRFSGHQFPNYSSELNVNALLLGDSALYLCASSPISGNTIYFGEGSWLTVV.

This chain links TRBV11-1 with TRBJ1-6; the D is unclear. With 4 bases removed from V and 0 bases from J, the gap between germline ends came to 10 bases. This CDR3 is built from 16 residues. Germline V gives CDR1 SGHAT, CDR2 FQDESV (reference sequence). The CDR3, as DNA: TGTGCCAGCAGCTCCCTCCAGAGCTCCTATAATTCACCCCTCCACTTT. Amino acid sequence: CASSSLQSSYNSPLHF.

J is TRBJ2-2 and V is TRBV9; D unclear. V gave up 0 bases and J gave up 2 bases, with 5 bases separating them. Germline CDR1 is SGDLS and CDR2 is YYNGEE. The CDR3 has 14 amino acids. CDR3 nucleotides: TGTGCCAGCAGCGTAGGGGCAAACACCGGGGAGCTGTTTTTT. It specifies CASSVGANTGELFF.

The chain recombines TRBV5-6 with TRBJ2-7, with D perhaps TRBD1 or TRBD2 (5 bases each). CDR3 size: 13 residues. Trimming pared 5 bases from V and 3 bases from J, leaving 12 bases between. CDR1 is SGHDT and CDR2 is YYEEEE in the germline V gene. The CDR3 is CASSRGPNYEQYF. In DNA, the CDR3 is TGTGCCAGCAGTCGGGGACCGAACTACGAGCAGTACTTC.

The J gene is TRBJ2-3, the V gene TRBV29-1, with TRBD2 as a possible D gene (6 bases). CDR3 length: 14 amino acids. Per germline, CDR1 SQVTM and CDR2 ANQGSEA. The V gene lost 3 bases and the J gene lost 3 bases, with 13 bases spanning the gap. In nucleotides, the CDR3 is TGCAGCGTTGAGGGAGGCCCCGAAACAGATACGCAGTATTTT. Its translation: CSVEGGPETDTQYF.

This clone has a handful of counts. The chain combines TRBV4-1 with TRBJ1-5, with 9 bases lining up with TRBD1. The CDR3 contains 14 residues. The V gene end was trimmed by 6 bases and the J gene end by 5 bases; junction bases not matched to a gene: 5. Germline CDR1 and CDR2: MGHRA and YSYEKL. CDR3 in amino acids: CASRGQGPYQPQHF. CDR3 nucleotides: TGCGCCAGCAGAGGACAGGGGCCTTATCAGCCCCAGCATTTT.

The chain carries TRBV9 and TRBJ1-4, with unresolved D. Trimming took off 0 bases at V and 5 bases at J, with 8 bases between the two ends. The length of the CDR3 is 14 residues. The V gene's germline CDR1 is SGDLS and CDR2 YYNGEE. The CDR3 loop reads CASSVGRMNEKLFF. In DNA form, the CDR3 reads TGTGCCAGCAGCGTAGGACGGATGAATGAAAAACTGTTTTTT.

The J gene is TRBJ1-3, the V gene TRBV7-2; a weak D match, TRBD1 (5 bases). This CDR3 comprises 15 residues. The germline CDR1 and CDR2 sequences are SGHTA and FQGNSA. Trimming left V 3 bases short and J 0 bases short, with 9 bases between. CDR3: CASSLGPPSGNTIYF. For the CDR3, the DNA is TGTGCCAGCAGCTTGGGGCCTCCCTCTGGAAACACCATATATTTT.

The V and J genes are TRBV5-1 and TRBJ2-2; D unresolved. CDR1 is SGHRS and CDR2 is YFSETQ in the germline V gene. V lost 1 base and J lost 6, with 22 bases in between. The length of the CDR3 is 18 residues. CDR3 residues: CASSLSLRSLRSPGELFF. CDR3 coding DNA: TGCGCCAGCAGCTTGTCCCTGAGGAGCTTAAGGTCTCCCGGGGAGCTGTTTTTT.

V gene TRBV6-5 combines with J gene TRBJ1-2, with a tentative D call TRBD1 (5 bases). This CDR3 is built from 15 residues. V was pared by 4 bases and J by 2 bases, with 14 bases between. CDR1 and CDR2 from the germline V gene are MNHEY and SVGAGI. CDR3: CASSSGGSPNYGYTF. As DNA, the CDR3 is TGTGCCAGCAGTTCGGGGGGGTCACCCAACTATGGCTACACCTTC.

This clone was seen a handful of times. This chain joins TRBV28 and TRBJ1-1; D ambiguous. Germline lookup yields CDR1 MDHEN and CDR2 SYDVKM. This CDR3 region has 15 residues. V lost 5 bases, J lost 1 base, and 14 bases lay in between. The CDR3: CASSHRQTGNTEAFF. In DNA form, the CDR3 reads TGTGCCAGCAGTCACCGCCAGACGGGGAACACTGAAGCTTTCTTT.

This clone is deemed large (0.1 to 1%). At one end the junction does not follow the germline gene, possibly because of a read error. The chain has TRBV13 and TRBJ1-2; D is possibly TRBD1 (5 bases). Germline CDR1 PRHDT, CDR2 FYEKMQ (reference sequence). The CDR3 runs to 12 residues. CDR3 in amino acids: CASSLRQRYPYF. The CDR3, as DNA: TGTGCCAGCAGCCTCCGACAGCGGTACCCCTACTTC.

V gene TRBV29-1 combines with J gene TRBJ2-7; 14 bases match TRBD2. Trimming cost V 3 bases and J 2 bases; bases outside gene matches: 12. Germline V gene sequence: CDR1 SQVTM, CDR2 ANQGSEA. The CDR3 loop spans 18 amino acids. CDR3 in DNA: TGCAGCGTTGACCAACGCGGGACTAGCGGGAGAGGCGCCTACGAGCAGTACTTC. This sequence encodes CSVDQRGTSGRGAYEQYF.

The count of this clone is one. The gene calls are TRBV11-2 and TRBJ1-2; D remains unclear. The CDR3 covers 16 residues. Germline CDR1 is SGHAT and CDR2 is FQNNGV. Trimming removed 4 bases from V and 2 bases from J, with 17 bases in between. The CDR3 coding sequence is TGTGCCAGCAGCTCGCCTGGACGCCAAGCAAACTATGGCTACACCTTC. Translating it yields CASSSPGRQANYGYTF.

The genes are TRBV19 and TRBJ2-7, with 7 bases that match TRBD1. Germline V gene lookup returns CDR1 LNHDA and CDR2 SQIVND (reference sequence). The CDR3 runs 13 residues. V trimming: 6 bases; J trimming: 3 bases; junction bases outside the gene matches: 5. CDR3 sequence (DNA): TGTGCCAGTAGCAAGACAGGGTTCTACGAGCAGTACTTC. This encodes CASSKTGFYEQYF.

This rearrangement joins TRBV7-6 to TRBJ1-1; no definite D call. The V end was cut by 6 bases, the J end by 0 bases, with 8 bases between. The CDR3 is made up of 13 amino acids. Per germline, CDR1 SGHVS and CDR2 FNYEAQ. CDR3 protein: CASRDEVNTEAFF. The CDR3 DNA sequence: TGTGCCAGCAGGGACGAGGTGAACACTGAAGCTTTCTTT.

The rearrangement joins TRBV28 to TRBJ1-3; D remains ambiguous. V was shortened by 3 bases and J by 4 bases, with 7 bases between the two germline ends. The length of the CDR3 is 13 residues. The germline V gene encodes CDR1 MDHEN and CDR2 SYDVKM. This CDR3 reads CASSFREGNTIYF. The CDR3, as DNA: TGTGCCAGCAGTTTCCGGGAGGGAAACACCATATATTTT.

This clone was found a few times. The rearrangement uses TRBV10-2 and TRBJ1-5; D call uncertain. Trimming shortened V by 8 bases and J by 0 bases, and 8 bases separated the two germline ends. CDR3 length: 13 residues. Germline V CDR1 and CDR2: WSHSY, SAAADI. Here the CDR3 reads CASGWGSNQPQHF. CDR3 nucleotides: TGCGCCAGCGGTTGGGGTAGCAATCAGCCCCAGCATTTT.

The chain combines TRBV20-1 with TRBJ1-5; D is unclear. The CDR3 length is 11 residues. V lost 5 bases to trimming and J lost 15 bases, with 17 bases between them. CDR1 and CDR2 (germline): DFQATT, SNEGSKA (reference sequence). The CDR3 sequence: CSALGRVWWHF. Here the CDR3 DNA reads TGCAGTGCTCTGGGGAGGGTTTGGTGGCATTTT.

The chain carries TRBV7-2 and TRBJ2-3; 7 bases fit TRBD1. Germline V CDR1 and CDR2: SGHTA, FQGNSA. The V gene end was trimmed by 5 bases and the J gene end by 6 bases; junction bases not matched to a gene: 8. CDR3 length: 14 residues. The CDR3 DNA reads TGTGCCAGCAGCATGCTGACAGGGACGGATACGCAGTATTTT. Protein product: CASSMLTGTDTQYF.

This clone turned up a few times. The genes are TRBV30 and TRBJ2-5; possible D gene TRBD1, 6 bases. The J call may be in error: the DNA end matches TRBJ2-7 better. The CDR3 is 14 amino acids. The germline V gene encodes CDR1 GTSNPN and CDR2 SVGIG (reference sequence). The CDR3 DNA sequence: TGTGCCTGGAGTATTTGGACAGTTCCCTACGAGCAGTACTTC. Protein sequence: CAWSIWTVPYEQYF.

The chain employs TRBV11-1 and TRBJ1-2; weak D call: TRBD1 (6 bases). Germline V lookup: CDR1 SGHAT, CDR2 FQDESV (reference sequence). The CDR3 spans 15 residues. Trimming took 1 base from V and 1 from J, leaving 10 bases between them. Here the CDR3 reads CASSLGQEGNYGYTF. The CDR3 DNA reads as TGTGCCAGCAGCTTAGGACAGGAGGGTAACTATGGCTACACCTTC.